These T cell receptor beta chains were read from a single sample in a study of cytomegalovirus exposure and HLA in healthy donors. Libraries were prepared by immunoSEQ multiplex PCR; TCRdb keeps only in-frame clonotypes and omits some of them. The table records more than 250,000 clones, approximately 90% of them present only once. The sequencing sample was made of PBMCs. Receptors originate from a woman between 18 and 30 years old in good health and CMV-seronegative. Each CDR3 is given with its conserved first and last residue. Each record gives: V gene, J gene, clone size, D gene, CDR3 DNA, CDR3 protein. The D gene is left open where the match is weak. Clone size is not always given. Where it is, it says once, few, many or a class for expanded clones.

V: TRBV11-2; J: TRBJ2-1; size: NA; D: TRBD2; DNA: TGTGCCACCCGGGTCGGGGGGGCCTTTTTTGAGCAGTTCTTC; CDR3: CATRVGGAFFEQFF
V: TRBV4-1; J: TRBJ2-1; size: NA; D: TRBD2; DNA: TGCGCCAGCAGTCGACTAGCGGGGGGGCCGGGTGAGCAGTTCTTC; CDR3: CASSRLAGGPGEQFF
V: TRBV29-1; J: TRBJ1-3; size: NA; D: TRBD1; DNA: TGCAGCGTTGAAGGGGGGACAGGGATGATTGGAAACACCATATATTTT; CDR3: CSVEGGTGMIGNTIYF
V: TRBV2; J: TRBJ1-1; size: NA; D: NA; DNA: TGTGCCAGCAGTGATTGGGCCGAGAACACTGAAGCTTTCTTT; CDR3: CASSDWAENTEAFF
V: TRBV6-5; J: TRBJ1-1; size: NA; D: NA; DNA: TGTGCCGCCTGTCTCGGTCCCGGTCTTGAAGCTTTCTTT; CDR3: CAACLGPGLEAFF
V: TRBV7-8; J: TRBJ2-7; size: NA; D: NA; DNA: TGTGCCAGCAGCTTAGCTCCGGGTTTATTGAACGAGCAGTACTTC; CDR3: CASSLAPGLLNEQYF
V: TRBV11-2; J: TRBJ1-2; size: NA; D: NA; DNA: TGTGCCAGCAGCCCTTGGACAGAGCTCTATGGCTACACCTTC; CDR3: CASSPWTELYGYTF
V: TRBV5-5; J: TRBJ2-7; size: NA; D: NA; DNA: TGTGCCAGTGGGCGGACTTCGAGCTACGAGCAGTACTTC; CDR3: CASGRTSSYEQYF
V: TRBV6-6; J: TRBJ1-1; size: few; D: NA; DNA: TGTGCCAGCGCCATAGGGGGCACTGAAGCTTTCTTT; CDR3: CASAIGGTEAFF
V: TRBV5-4; J: TRBJ2-1; size: NA; D: TRBD2; DNA: TGTGCCAGCAGCTTAACAGCGGGGGGGAATAATGAGCAGTTCTTC; CDR3: CASSLTAGGNNEQFF
V: TRBV7-3; J: TRBJ2-7; size: once; D: NA; DNA: TGTGCCAGCAGCTTAAACCCGGGAGCCACCTACGAGCAGTACTTC; CDR3: CASSLNPGATYEQYF
V: TRBV7-2; J: TRBJ2-2; size: NA; D: NA; DNA: TGTGCCAGCAGCTTATCGGGTAGCTCCACCGGGGAGCTGTTTTTT; CDR3: CASSLSGSSTGELFF
V: TRBV5-1; J: TRBJ1-5; size: NA; D: TRBD1; DNA: TGCGCCAGCAGCTTACAGGGGGTCGGGGAACCCCAGCATTTT; CDR3: CASSLQGVGEPQHF
V: TRBV19; J: TRBJ1-1; size: NA; D: TRBD1; DNA: TGTGCCAGTAGTTTGTACAGGGGGCTCTCTGACACTGAAGCTTTCTTT; CDR3: CASSLYRGLSDTEAFF
V: TRBV7-6; J: TRBJ1-2; size: NA; D: NA; DNA: TGTGCCAGCAGCTTAGCTCGGTCAGGTGCTACCTTTTATGGCTACACCTTC; CDR3: CASSLARSGATFYGYTF
V: TRBV2; J: TRBJ1-1; size: NA; D: TRBD1; DNA: TGTGCCAGCATTATCGGACAGGGGAAAGGGACTGAAGCTTTCTTT; CDR3: CASIIGQGKGTEAFF
V: TRBV7-9; J: TRBJ1-5; size: NA; D: TRBD1; DNA: TGTGCCAGCAGCTCAACCGGGACAGGGGGCGATCAGCCCCAGCATTTT; CDR3: CASSSTGTGGDQPQHF
V: TRBV5-1; J: TRBJ1-3; size: NA; D: NA; DNA: TGCGCCAGCAGCCCCCCGGACAGACGGAACACCATATATTTT; CDR3: CASSPPDRRNTIYF
V: TRBV2; J: TRBJ1-2; size: once; D: NA; DNA: TGTGCCAGCGTGGGCTACCGGTATGGCTACACCTTC; CDR3: CASVGYRYGYTF
V: TRBV4-1; J: TRBJ1-5; size: NA; D: NA; DNA: TGCGCCAGCAGCCAAGATGGAACAGGGACCAATCAGCCCCAGCATTTT; CDR3: CASSQDGTGTNQPQHF
V: TRBV5-6; J: TRBJ2-7; size: NA; D: TRBD1; DNA: TGTGCCAGCAGCGCCCTCGACAGGGACGAGCAGTACTTC; CDR3: CASSALDRDEQYF
V: TRBV11-2; J: TRBJ1-4; size: NA; D: NA; DNA: TGTGCCAGCAGCTTAGACACAGGGTTGTGGGAAAAACTGTTTTTT; CDR3: CASSLDTGLWEKLFF
V: TRBV7-8; J: TRBJ1-5; size: NA; D: NA; DNA: TGTGCCAGCAGCACCGGAGAGGGCGCGGGTCAGCCCCAGCATTTT; CDR3: CASSTGEGAGQPQHF
V: TRBV10-3; J: TRBJ1-4; size: NA; D: TRBD1; DNA: TGTGCCATCAGTTCCCCACAGGGGATGGGGGAAAAACTGTTTTTT; CDR3: CAISSPQGMGEKLFF
V: TRBV5-1; J: TRBJ1-1; size: NA; D: NA; DNA: TGCGCCAGCAGCCCGCAGGGTATGGGGACTGAAGCTTTCTTT; CDR3: CASSPQGMGTEAFF
V: TRBV5-1; J: TRBJ1-1; size: few; D: TRBD1; DNA: TGCGCCAGCAGCCCTCAACCAGGGGGCGAAACTGAAGCTTTCTTT; CDR3: CASSPQPGGETEAFF
V: TRBV28; J: TRBJ2-1; size: NA; D: TRBD2; DNA: TGTGCCAGCAGTTTATTTTACGGGGGGGAGTACAATGAGCAGTTCTTC; CDR3: CASSLFYGGEYNEQFF
V: TRBV5-6; J: TRBJ2-7; size: NA; D: NA; DNA: TGTGCCAGCAGCTTGGGACAGCTCGGCTACGAGCAGTACTTC; CDR3: CASSLGQLGYEQYF
V: TRBV18; J: TRBJ1-2; size: NA; D: TRBD1; DNA: TGTGCCAGCTCAGCACGACGGACAGGGCAGATCTATGGCTACACCTTC; CDR3: CASSARRTGQIYGYTF
V: TRBV15; J: TRBJ2-5; size: NA; D: NA; DNA: TGTGCCACCAGCAGAGAGTTCACCCAAGAAAAGCGGGAGACCCAGTACTTC; CDR3: CATSREFTQEKRETQYF
V: TRBV5-1; J: TRBJ1-4; size: NA; D: TRBD1; DNA: TGCGCCAGCAGCCCAGGGACAGTAATTAATGAAAAACTGTTTTTT; CDR3: CASSPGTVINEKLFF
V: TRBV2; J: TRBJ1-4; size: NA; D: TRBD1; DNA: TGTGCCAGCAGTGACTTAGGGGACAGGATTAATGAAAAACTGTTTTTT; CDR3: CASSDLGDRINEKLFF
V: TRBV5-1; J: TRBJ2-1; size: NA; D: TRBD1; DNA: TGCGCCAGCAGCTTGACCCTTACAGGGGTGGATGAGCAGTTCTTC; CDR3: CASSLTLTGVDEQFF
V: TRBV11-3; J: TRBJ2-1; size: NA; D: NA; DNA: TGTGCCAGCAGCTTAGAAGGGTCAAAGGGGGATAAGCAGTTCTTC; CDR3: CASSLEGSKGDKQFF
V: TRBV6-9; J: TRBJ1-1; size: NA; D: NA; DNA: TGTGCCAGCAGTTTAGCCCAGCACGCGGACACTGAAGCTTTCTTT; CDR3: CASSLAQHADTEAFF
V: TRBV5-4; J: TRBJ2-5; size: NA; D: TRBD2; DNA: TGTGCCAGCAGCACCGGGGGGGACGGAGAGACCCAGTACTTC; CDR3: CASSTGGDGETQYF
V: TRBV29-1; J: TRBJ2-2; size: NA; D: TRBD1; DNA: TGCAGCGTTTCGAGGGGGCTGGCCGGGGAGCTGTTTTTT; CDR3: CSVSRGLAGELFF